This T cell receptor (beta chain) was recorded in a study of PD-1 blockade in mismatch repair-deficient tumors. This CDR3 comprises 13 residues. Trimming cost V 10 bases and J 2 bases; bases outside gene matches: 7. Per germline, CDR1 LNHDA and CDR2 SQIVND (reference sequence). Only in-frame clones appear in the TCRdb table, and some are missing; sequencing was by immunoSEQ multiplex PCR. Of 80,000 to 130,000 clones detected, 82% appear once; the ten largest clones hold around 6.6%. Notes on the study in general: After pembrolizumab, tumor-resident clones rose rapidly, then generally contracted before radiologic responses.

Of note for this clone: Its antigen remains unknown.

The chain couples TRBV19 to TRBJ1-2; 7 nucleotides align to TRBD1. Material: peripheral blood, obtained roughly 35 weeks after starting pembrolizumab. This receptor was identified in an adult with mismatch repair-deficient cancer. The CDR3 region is CATRDRANYGYTF. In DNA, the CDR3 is TGTGCCACCAGGGACAGAGCCAACTATGGCTACACCTTC.